This record looks at one TCR beta chain sequence and its context. The sample is drawn from a study of blood T cell repertoires in COVID-19. Study at large: T cells, B-cell-depleted T cells, or PBMCs supplied cDNA or gDNA.

CDR1 SEHNR and CDR2 FQNEAQ come from the germline V gene (reference sequence). V was pared by 4 bases and J by 4 bases, with 5 bases of the junction left unmatched. The CDR3 loop spans 16 amino acids. Per the authors' pipeline: From reference gene primer amplification, estimates of nucleated cell counts were derived. TCRdb's copy holds only in-frame clones and misses some; the assay was immunoSEQ multiplex PCR. V and J calls and clone size come straight from that table; D and trimming were deduced from the DNA. The sample has roughly 130,000 clones; about 88% are singletons. Seattle patients were enrolled during active infection and followed longitudinally.

The receptor comes from a man in his sixties with COVID-19, enrolled during active disease. Sequencing was carried out using peripheral blood. The chain employs TRBV7-9 and TRBJ2-6, with 9 bases matching TRBD1. In DNA form, the CDR3 reads TGTGCCAGCAGCTCTTACAGGGGGCAAGGGGCCAACGTCCTGACTTTC. Translation gives CASSSYRGQGANVLTF.